This T cell receptor (beta chain) was identified in a study of control samples from healthy donors and cancer patients. The CDR3 has 15 amino acids. V gave up 4 bases and J gave up 2 bases; unmatched junction bases: 3. Germline V gene sequence: CDR1 SGHTS, CDR2 YDEGEE. Sequenced by immunoSEQ multiplex PCR; TCRdb stores in-frame clones only, minus some. The sample carries roughly 120,000 clones, approximately 92% recorded once. This receptor was taken from a woman in her forties or fifties with colorectal cancer. V is TRBV5-8 and J is TRBJ2-3, with 11 bases lining up with TRBD2. The source material was PBMCs. Here the CDR3 DNA reads TGTGCCAGCAGCCTACTAGCGGGGGTCACAGATACGCAGTATTTT. Encoded protein: CASSLLAGVTDTQYF.